The TCR beta chain described here comes from a study of shared clonotypes between healthy human individuals. Per germline, CDR1 SQVTM and CDR2 ANQGSEA. Between the trimmed V and J ends, which lost 0 bases and 7 bases, there was a span of 16 bases. This CDR3 comprises 14 residues. This clone has only one observation. Its target is not known. Sequencing used immunoSEQ multiplex PCR; TCRdb keeps in-frame clones, though not all of them. The sample gives approximately 1,500,000 clones, around 95% of which show up once; 0.95% to 1.5% is in the top ten. Study-level findings and limits: The small donor group covered limited genetic and exposure diversity.

Specimen: naive CD4+ T cells sorted from blood. As to subset: CD45RA+ positively selected. The chain has TRBV29-1 and TRBJ2-7; unclear D gene. The sequence derives from a man aged 30-40 years in good health. Here the CDR3 reads CSVEDRGQETEQYF. The CDR3 DNA sequence: TGCAGCGTTGAAGATCGAGGTCAAGAGACGGAGCAGTACTTC.